The sequence of this T cell receptor (beta chain) was determined in a study of T cells after yellow fever vaccination. For the study at large: Fractions of limited cellularity were prepared by means of SMART-Seq v4 Ultra Low Input.

The CDR3 is 14 amino acids. Germline V gene sequence: CDR1 ENHRY, CDR2 SYGVKD. V dropped 6 bases and J dropped 1 base, with 12 bases sitting between them. Generation of TCR cDNA used 5'RACE template switching (which added a universal primer site and UMIs). TCRdb called the 5' RACE reads again in MiXCR, with one record for every CDR3 protein. The sample carries fewer than 350,000 distinct CDR3 sequences, around 4.4% recorded once. Study results and caveats: Few clonotypes appeared in both CD4 and CD8 compartments.

A word on this clonotype: The target antigen is unknown.

The origin of this receptor is a man between 18 and 29 years old who received the YFV17D yellow fever vaccine. J is TRBJ1-1 and V is TRBV10-3; D gene ambiguous. The material sequenced was PBMCs, taken 15 days after the yellow fever booster vaccination. The CDR3 region is CAISPSLSNTEAFF. In nucleotides, the CDR3 is TGTGCCATCAGCCCCTCGTTGTCGAACACTGAAGCTTTCTTT.